This TCR beta chain was recovered during a study of vaccination and CD4 T cells after COVID-19. The wider study: Control wells got either CEFX epitopes, HIV-1 Nef peptides, or no peptide at all.

Cultured CD4+ T cell DNA underwent sequencing with the Oncomine TCR Beta short-read assay. TCRdb re-derived calls from the PCR reads in MiXCR, one entry per CDR3 protein. The sample shows about 17,000 distinct CDR3 sequences, 55% of them seen only once. Details on this clonotype: The antigen remains undetermined.

V shed 6 bases and J shed 8 bases, with 16 bases lying between them. The germline V gene has CDR1 MGHDK and CDR2 SYGVNS. The CDR3 consists of 13 residues. Regarding treatment: approximately nine-day PBMC culture with coronavirus spike peptide pools or control peptides (ViraFEST assay). Each well held roughly 2 million PBMCs in IL-2 (roughly 10 IU/ml) medium with roughly 9.7 ug/ml peptide pools. Sequencing was carried out using CD4+ T cells from blood, cultured in vitro. This chain uses TRBV25-1 with TRBJ1-2; D is possibly TRBD1 (6 bases). The TCR originated in a human donor who had recovered from COVID-19. In DNA form, the CDR3 reads TGTGCCAGCAGATATCGGGGGCAGGAAGGCTACACCTTC. The encoded protein is CASRYRGQEGYTF.